Included here is one T cell receptor (beta chain) sequence, with context. The antigen remains undetermined. The data were taken from a study of T cell responses to AZD1222 COVID-19 vaccine. Germline V gene data show CDR1 as MDHEN and CDR2 as SYDVKM. V gave up 5 bases and J gave up 4 bases, with 17 bases separating them. The length of the CDR3 is 15 residues. Only in-frame clones appear in the TCRdb table, and some are missing; sequencing was by immunoSEQ multiplex PCR. Seen here are more than 250,000 clones, 85% to 95% observed once, and the top ten hold around 0.58%. The study, taken as a whole, reports: No repertoire was sampled before or during the peak T cell response, only after it. Donors were mostly white British, more females; clonal diversity possibly underestimated. Close to half of spike-specific TCRs reportedly recognize unmutated variant regions. Across the whole spike, CD4 TCRs peaked at regions 160-218 and 743-854.

The sequence was obtained from an adult in good health. The sample consisted of peripheral blood, taken on day 0 of AZD1222 vaccination. This chain joins TRBV28 and TRBJ1-1, with D perhaps matching TRBD1 (6 bases). CDR3 amino acids: CASSLRQAWGTEAFF. The CDR3 DNA follows: TGTGCCAGCAGTCTAAGACAGGCGTGGGGCACTGAAGCTTTCTTT.